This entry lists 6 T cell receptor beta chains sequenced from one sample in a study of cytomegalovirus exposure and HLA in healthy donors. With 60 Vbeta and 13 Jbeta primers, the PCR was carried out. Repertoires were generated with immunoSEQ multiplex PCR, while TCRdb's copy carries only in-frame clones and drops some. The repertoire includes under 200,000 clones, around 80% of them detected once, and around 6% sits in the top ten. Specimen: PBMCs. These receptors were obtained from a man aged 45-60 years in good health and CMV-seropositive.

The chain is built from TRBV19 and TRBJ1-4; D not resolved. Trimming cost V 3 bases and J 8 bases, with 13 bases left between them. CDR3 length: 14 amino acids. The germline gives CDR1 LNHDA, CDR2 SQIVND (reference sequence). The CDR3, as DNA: TGTGCCAGTAGTATCGGAGACGGAGGCGAAAAACTGTTTTTT. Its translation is CASSIGDGGEKLFF.

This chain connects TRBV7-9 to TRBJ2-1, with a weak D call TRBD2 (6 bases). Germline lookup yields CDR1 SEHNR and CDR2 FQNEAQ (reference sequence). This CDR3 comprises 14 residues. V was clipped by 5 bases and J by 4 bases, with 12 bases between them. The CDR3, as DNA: TGTGCCAGCAGCATGACTAGGGGATACAATGAGCAGTTCTTC. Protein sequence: CASSMTRGYNEQFF.

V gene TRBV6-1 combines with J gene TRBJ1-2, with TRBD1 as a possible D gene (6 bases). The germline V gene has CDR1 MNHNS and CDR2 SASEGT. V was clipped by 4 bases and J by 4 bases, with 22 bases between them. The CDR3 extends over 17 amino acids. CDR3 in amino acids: CASSGGGSTGFFYGYTF. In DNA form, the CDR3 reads TGTGCCAGCAGTGGAGGGGGAAGTACAGGGTTTTTCTATGGCTACACCTTC.

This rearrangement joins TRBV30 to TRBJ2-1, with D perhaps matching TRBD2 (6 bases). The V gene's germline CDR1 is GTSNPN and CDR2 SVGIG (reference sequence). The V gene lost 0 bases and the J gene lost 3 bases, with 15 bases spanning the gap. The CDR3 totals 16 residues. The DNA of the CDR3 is TGTGCCTGGAGTGTACCCTCGGACTACGTCTACAATGAGCAGTTCTTC. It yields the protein CAWSVPSDYVYNEQFF. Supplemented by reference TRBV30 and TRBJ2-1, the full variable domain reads SQTIHQWPATLVQPVGSPLSLECTVEGTSNPNLYWYRQAAGRGLQLLFYSVGIGQISSEVPQNLSASRPQDRQFILSSKKLLLSDSGFYLCAWSVPSDYVYNEQFFGPGTRLTVL.

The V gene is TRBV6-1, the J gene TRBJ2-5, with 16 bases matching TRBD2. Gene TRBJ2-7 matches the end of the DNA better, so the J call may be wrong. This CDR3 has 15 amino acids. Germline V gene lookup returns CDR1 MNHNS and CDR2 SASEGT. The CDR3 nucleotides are TGTGCCAGCAGTGAGGGACTAGCGGGGGGGTACGAGCAGTACTTC. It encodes CASSEGLAGGYEQYF.

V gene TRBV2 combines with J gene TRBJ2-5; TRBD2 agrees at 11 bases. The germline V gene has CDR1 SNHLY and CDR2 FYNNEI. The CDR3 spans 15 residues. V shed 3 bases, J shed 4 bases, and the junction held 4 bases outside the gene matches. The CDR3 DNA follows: TGTGCCAGCAGTGAGATCCTAGCGGGGGGAGAGACCCAGTACTTC. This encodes CASSEILAGGETQYF.